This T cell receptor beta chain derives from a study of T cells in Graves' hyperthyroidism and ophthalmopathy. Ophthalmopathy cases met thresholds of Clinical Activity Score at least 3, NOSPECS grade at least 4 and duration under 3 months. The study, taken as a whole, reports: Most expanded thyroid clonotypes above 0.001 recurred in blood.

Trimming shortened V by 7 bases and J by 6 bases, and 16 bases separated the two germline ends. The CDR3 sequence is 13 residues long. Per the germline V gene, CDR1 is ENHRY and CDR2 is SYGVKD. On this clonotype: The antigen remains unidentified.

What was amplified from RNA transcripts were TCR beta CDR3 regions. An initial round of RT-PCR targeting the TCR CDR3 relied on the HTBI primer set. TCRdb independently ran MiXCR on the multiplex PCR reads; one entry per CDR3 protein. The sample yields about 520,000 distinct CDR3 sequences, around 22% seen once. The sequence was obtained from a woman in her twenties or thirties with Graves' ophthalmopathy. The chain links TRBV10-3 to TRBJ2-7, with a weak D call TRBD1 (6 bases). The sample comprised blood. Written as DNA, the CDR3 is TGTGCCATCAAGGGGGACATTCTGGGCGAGCAGTACTTC. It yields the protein CAIKGDILGEQYF.